One sample yielded the 25 T cell receptor beta chains listed below, sequenced in a study of cytomegalovirus exposure and HLA in healthy donors. Primers for the PCR totalled 60 Vbeta and 13 Jbeta. Libraries were prepared by immunoSEQ multiplex PCR; TCRdb keeps only in-frame clonotypes and omits some of them. The sample holds about 190,000 clones, about 83% seen once. Input material: PBMCs. The receptor set was obtained from a man aged 35 to 55 in good health and CMV-seropositive.

There are a few counts of this clone. This chain uses TRBV13 with TRBJ2-3; 12 bases line up with TRBD2. V lost 5 bases to trimming and J lost 5 bases; unmatched junction nucleotides: 8. Germline CDR1 reads PRHDT; CDR2 reads FYEKMQ (reference sequence). This CDR3 comprises 16 residues. The CDR3 DNA follows: TGTGCCAGCAGCCTGAGACTAGCGGGAGCCATAGATACGCAGTATTTT. Its translation: CASSLRLAGAIDTQYF.

The rearrangement uses TRBV5-1 and TRBJ1-2; 9 bases match TRBD1. Germline V gene sequence: CDR1 SGHRS, CDR2 YFSETQ. J gave up 2 bases and V 4 bases, and 9 bases lay outside the gene matches. This CDR3 is built from 16 residues. The DNA of the CDR3 is TGCGCCAGCAGCCCCGAATGGACAGGGGCCAACTATGGCTACACCTTC. It encodes CASSPEWTGANYGYTF.

CDR3 in amino acids: CSGAGTGTYEQYF. CDR3 DNA sequence: TGCAGCGGAGCCGGGACAGGGACCTACGAGCAGTACTTC. The chain carries TRBV29-1 and TRBJ2-7, with TRBD1 identical over 9 bases. V was clipped by 7 bases and J by 2 bases; unmatched bases: 6. Germline V CDR1 and CDR2: SQVTM, ANQGSEA. The CDR3 sequence is 13 residues long.

The rearrangement uses TRBV27 and TRBJ1-2; 7 bases are a match to TRBD1. Germline CDR1 reads MNHEY; CDR2 reads SMNVEV (reference sequence). The length of the CDR3 is 13 residues. Unmatched junction bases numbered 5, after V lost 6 bases and J lost 4 bases. The chain's CDR3 is CASSSGQIYGYTF. The CDR3 DNA reads TGTGCCAGCAGCTCGGGACAGATCTATGGCTACACCTTC.

The chain joins TRBV28 to TRBJ2-6; TRBD1 matches at 9 bases. CDR3 length equals 17 residues. Germline CDR1 and CDR2: MDHEN and SYDVKM. The ends lost 6 bases at V and 2 bases at J; junction bases unmatched: 8. The CDR3 DNA follows: TGTGCCAGCAGGGGAGGACAGGGGAGCCCTGGGGCCAACGTCCTGACTTTC. It codes for CASRGGQGSPGANVLTF.

DNA for the CDR3: TGTGCCAGCAGCGAACAGCACATGAACACTGAAGCTTTCTTT. It specifies CASSEQHMNTEAFF. V gene TRBV9 combines with J gene TRBJ1-1; D gene ambiguous. CDR3 length equals 14 residues. Per germline, CDR1 SGDLS and CDR2 YYNGEE. V gave up 3 bases and J gave up 0 bases, with 9 bases separating them.

The rearrangement links TRBV9 to TRBJ1-5; D is uncertain. This CDR3 contains 13 residues. Germline assignment: CDR1 SGDLS and CDR2 YYNGEE. V lost 0 bases, J lost 12 bases, and 13 bases lay in between. CDR3 nucleotide sequence: TGTGCCAGCAGCGTAGAGGGTTCCGGGAGCCAGCATTTT. This translates into CASSVEGSGSQHF. Based on the CDR3 plus reference TRBV9 and TRBJ1-5, the full variable domain is DSGVTQTPKHLITATGQRVTLRCSPRSGDLSVYWYQQSLDQGLQFLIQYYNGEERAKGNILERFSAQQFPDLHSELNLSSLELGDSALYFCASSVEGSGSQHFGDGTRLSIL.

The chain couples TRBV10-2 to TRBJ1-2, with D perhaps TRBD1 (6 bases). Deletions cut 8 bases from V and 3 bases from J, with 22 bases between. The germline CDR1 and CDR2 sequences are WSHSY and SAAADI. This CDR3 region has 16 residues. CDR3 nucleotide sequence: TGCGCCAGCGGCAGGGGATTACAGGGAGCTGACTATGGCTACACCTTC. It translates to CASGRGLQGADYGYTF.

This clone appeared a single time. At one of its ends the junction is not consistent with the germline gene, which may arise from a read error. This sequence joins TRBV18 and TRBJ2-1; TRBD2 agrees at 7 bases. The CDR3 is made up of 15 amino acids. Germline V gene data show CDR1 as KGHSH and CDR2 as LQKENI. The CDR3 loop reads CASSPTPGGGHDDVF. In DNA form, the CDR3 reads TGTGCCAGCTCCCCGACCCCGGGGGGAGGGCACGATGATGTCTTC.

This CDR3 is CASSQGSGRASEQFF. CDR3 DNA sequence: TGCGCCAGCAGCCAAGGATCCGGGAGGGCCAGTGAGCAGTTCTTC. This chain uses TRBV4-3 with TRBJ2-1; 8 bases line up with TRBD2. The CDR3 extends over 15 amino acids. Germline V gene lookup returns CDR1 LGHNA and CDR2 YSLEER. The J segment lost 9 bases and the V segment lost 1 base, leaving 8 bases of the junction unmatched.

This clone showed up just a few times. The V call is TRBV29-1, the J call TRBJ2-1; 9 bases line up with TRBD2. V gave up 2 bases and J gave up 0 bases; unmatched junction bases: 5. The CDR3 loop spans 16 amino acids. CDR1 is SQVTM and CDR2 is ANQGSEA in the germline V gene. DNA for the CDR3: TGCAGCGTTGAATTCGGTAGCGGGGGCTCCTACAATGAGCAGTTCTTC. This encodes CSVEFGSGGSYNEQFF.

Concerning this clone: The junction shows a germline mismatch at one end, possibly a read error. The genes are TRBV7-9 and TRBJ2-1; D unresolved. The CDR3 length is 13 residues. Germline loops: CDR1 SEHNR, CDR2 FQNEAQ (reference sequence). The CDR3 nucleotides are TGTTCCAGCAGCCCCCTGTCTCTAAATGAGCAGTTCTTC. Translating it yields CSSSPLSLNEQFF. Looking up the rest from reference TRBV7-9 and TRBJ2-1 gives the full variable domain: DTGVSQNPRHKITKRGQNVTFRCDPISEHNRLYWYRQTLGQGPEFLTYFQNEAQLEKSRLLSDRFSAERPKGSFSTLEIQRTEQGDSAMYLCSSSPLSLNEQFFGPGTRLTVL.

This clone was recorded a few times. The chain recombines TRBV7-9 with TRBJ2-5, with 9 bases identical to TRBD1. This CDR3 spans 16 amino acids. Trimming cost V 3 bases and J 4 bases; bases outside gene matches: 9. Per germline, CDR1 SEHNR and CDR2 FQNEAQ (reference sequence). The CDR3 coding sequence is TGTGCCAGCAGCTTCGGAGACAGGGGGGGATCAGAGACCCAGTACTTC. This sequence encodes CASSFGDRGGSETQYF.

Only one count was recorded for this clone. The chain has TRBV28 and TRBJ1-3; no clear D. Germline assignment: CDR1 MDHEN and CDR2 SYDVKM. This CDR3 has 16 amino acids. V was shortened by 3 bases and J by 0 bases, with 12 bases between the two germline ends. The CDR3 nucleotides are TGTGCCAGCAGTTTGGGTAGCGTGAGCTCTGGAAACACCATATATTTT. Translating it yields CASSLGSVSSGNTIYF.

The chain is built from TRBV6-1 and TRBJ2-4; 11 bases agree with TRBD2. Germline loops: CDR1 MNHNS, CDR2 SASEGT. V shed 4 bases and J 8 bases; nucleotides not matched to a gene: 7. This CDR3 spans 15 amino acids. The CDR3 bases are TGTGCCAGCAGTGGCCATAGCGGGGGGGTGGACATTCAGTACTTC. Translating gives CASSGHSGGVDIQYF.

The chain carries TRBV10-1 and TRBJ2-2; 8 bases line up with TRBD1. V gave up 3 bases and J gave up 9 bases; unmatched junction bases: 12. The CDR3 totals 16 residues. From germline, CDR1 is WNHNN and CDR2 SYGVQD (reference sequence). CDR3 region: CASSDLIGQGERELFF. The CDR3 DNA sequence: TGCGCCAGCAGTGACCTTATTGGACAGGGAGAGCGGGAGCTGTTTTTT.

The rearrangement links TRBV6-1 to TRBJ2-7; 9 bases match TRBD1. The CDR3 extends over 13 amino acids. V trimming: 8 bases; J trimming: 3 bases; junction bases outside the gene matches: 5. Germline V gene data show CDR1 as MNHNS and CDR2 as SASEGT. CDR3: CASSRDRDYEQYF. The CDR3 DNA reads as TGTGCCAGCTCCCGGGACAGGGACTACGAGCAGTACTTC.

The chain is built from TRBV28 and TRBJ2-7; 12 bases agree with TRBD2. CDR1 and CDR2 from the germline V gene are MDHEN and SYDVKM. This CDR3 is 16 amino acids long. V gave up 6 bases and J gave up 3 bases; unmatched junction bases: 9. The CDR3: CASRGRPTSGSYEQYF. The CDR3 DNA sequence: TGTGCCAGCAGGGGAAGACCGACTAGCGGGAGCTACGAGCAGTACTTC. Filled out from reference TRBV28 and TRBJ2-7, the complete variable domain reads DVKVTQSSRYLVKRTGEKVFLECVQDMDHENMFWYRQDPGLGLRLIYFSYDVKMKEKGDIPEGYSVSREKKERFSLILESASTNQTSMYLCASRGRPTSGSYEQYFGPGTRLTVT.

This chain links TRBV4-3 with TRBJ1-3; 8 nucleotides align to TRBD1. The trim removed 5 bases at V and 2 bases at J, leaving 8 bases unmatched. CDR1 LGHNA and CDR2 YSLEER come from the germline V gene. There are 16 residues in the CDR3. As DNA, the CDR3 is TGCGCCAGCAGCACCCGATTACAGGGGGCTGGAAACACCATATATTTT. Translation gives CASSTRLQGAGNTIYF.

The rearrangement links TRBV4-3 to TRBJ2-5, with TRBD2 matching over 9 bases. Germline V gives CDR1 LGHNA, CDR2 YSLEER. The CDR3 loop spans 15 amino acids. V lost 0 bases and J lost 10; bases outside the gene matches: 9. CDR3 nucleotide sequence: TGCGCCAGCAGCCAAGATCTAATTAGCGGGGGCGGCCAGTACTTC. Its protein product is CASSQDLISGGGQYF.

This clone was seen more than once but under ten times. V is TRBV10-3 and J is TRBJ2-5; possibly TRBD2 for D (5 bases). Looked up from germline, CDR1 is ENHRY and CDR2 is SYGVKD. Trimming removed 11 bases from V and 6 bases from J, with 16 bases in between. The CDR3 loop spans 12 amino acids. CDR3 DNA: TGTGCCCTTACCGGGGAACGAAAGACCCAGTACTTC. Its translation is CALTGERKTQYF.

The chain has TRBV19 and TRBJ2-5, with 12 nucleotides matching TRBD1. The DNA end is a closer match to TRBJ2-7, so the J assignment may be wrong. The CDR3 runs to 15 residues. In germline, CDR1 is LNHDA, CDR2 SQIVND (reference sequence). CDR3 DNA sequence: TGTGCCAGTAGTATAATGGGACAGGGGGCGTACGAGCAGTACTTC. Translating it yields CASSIMGQGAYEQYF.

V usage is TRBV10-2 and J usage is TRBJ2-3; TRBD2 agrees at 11 bases. The germline V gene encodes CDR1 WSHSY and CDR2 SAAADI. This CDR3 is built from 16 residues. The V segment lost 0 bases and the J segment 4 bases; nucleotides outside the gene matches: 3. The CDR3 loop reads CASSESLAGEADTQYF. The CDR3 DNA reads as TGCGCCAGCAGTGAGTCACTAGCGGGAGAGGCAGATACGCAGTATTTT.

This rearrangement joins TRBV19 to TRBJ2-3, with TRBD1 identical over 7 bases. The CDR3 runs to 13 residues. CDR1 is LNHDA, CDR2 SQIVND, per germline (reference sequence). V was pared by 4 bases and J by 6 bases, with 4 bases of the junction left unmatched. This CDR3 is CASSTQTGDTQYF. CDR3 DNA sequence: TGTGCCAGTAGTACCCAGACAGGGGATACGCAGTATTTT.

J is TRBJ2-6 and V is TRBV28; the match to TRBD2 covers 7 bases. The germline V gene encodes CDR1 MDHEN and CDR2 SYDVKM. This CDR3 spans 17 amino acids. The junction had 7 bases not matched to a gene; V was cut back by 5 bases and J by 0 bases. Here the CDR3 DNA reads TGTGCCAGCAGTGGGAGGGACGTCGCCTCTGGGGCCAACGTCCTGACTTTC. It codes for CASSGRDVASGANVLTF.